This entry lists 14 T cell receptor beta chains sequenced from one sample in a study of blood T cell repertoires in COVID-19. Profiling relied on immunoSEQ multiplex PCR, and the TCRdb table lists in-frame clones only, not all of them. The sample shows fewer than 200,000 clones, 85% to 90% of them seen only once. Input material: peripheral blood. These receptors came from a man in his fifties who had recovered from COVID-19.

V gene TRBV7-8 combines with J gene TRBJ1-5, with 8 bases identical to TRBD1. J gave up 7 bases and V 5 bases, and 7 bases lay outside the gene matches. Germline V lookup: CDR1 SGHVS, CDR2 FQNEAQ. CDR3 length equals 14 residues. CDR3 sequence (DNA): TGTGCCAGCAGCCCCCGGGACAGGTGGCAGCCCCAGCATTTT. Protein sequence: CASSPRDRWQPQHF.

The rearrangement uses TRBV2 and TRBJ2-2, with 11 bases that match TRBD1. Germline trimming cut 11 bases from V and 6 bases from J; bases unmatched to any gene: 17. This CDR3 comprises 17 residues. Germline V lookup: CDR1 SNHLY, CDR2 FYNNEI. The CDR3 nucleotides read TGTGCCGCCGGGGGTCGGACAGGGGGCTTTGGGGCCGGGGAGCTGTTTTTT. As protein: CAAGGRTGGFGAGELFF.

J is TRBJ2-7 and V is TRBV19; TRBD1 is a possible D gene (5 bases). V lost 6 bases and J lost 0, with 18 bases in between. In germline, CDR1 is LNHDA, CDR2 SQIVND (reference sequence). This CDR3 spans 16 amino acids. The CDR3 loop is CASSFRVTENSYEQYF. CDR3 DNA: TGTGCCAGTAGCTTTCGGGTGACAGAGAACTCCTACGAGCAGTACTTC. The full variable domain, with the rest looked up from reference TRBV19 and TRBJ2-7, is DGGITQSPKYLFRKEGQNVTLSCEQNLNHDAMYWYRQDPGQGLRLIYYSQIVNDFQKGDIAEGYSVSREKKESFPLTVTSAQKNPTAFYLCASSFRVTENSYEQYFGPGTRLTVT.

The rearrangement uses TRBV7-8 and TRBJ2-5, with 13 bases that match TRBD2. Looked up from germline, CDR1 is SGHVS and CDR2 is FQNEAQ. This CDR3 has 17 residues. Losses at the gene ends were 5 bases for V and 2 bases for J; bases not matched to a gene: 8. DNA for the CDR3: TGTGCCAGCAGCACACTCGGACTAGCGGGGGTTCAAGAGACCCAGTACTTC. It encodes CASSTLGLAGVQETQYF.

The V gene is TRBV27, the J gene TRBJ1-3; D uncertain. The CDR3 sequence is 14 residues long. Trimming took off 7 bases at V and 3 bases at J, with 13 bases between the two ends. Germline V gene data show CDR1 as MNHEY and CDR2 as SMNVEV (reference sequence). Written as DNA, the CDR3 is TGTGCCAGCAAACGGGGTCCTCTTGGAAACACCATATATTTT. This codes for CASKRGPLGNTIYF.

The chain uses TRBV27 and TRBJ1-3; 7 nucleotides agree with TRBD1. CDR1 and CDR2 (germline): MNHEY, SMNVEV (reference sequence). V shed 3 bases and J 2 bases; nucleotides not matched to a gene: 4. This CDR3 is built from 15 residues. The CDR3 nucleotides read TGTGCCAGCAGTTTGACAGGGCGGGCTGGAAACACCATATATTTT. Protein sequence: CASSLTGRAGNTIYF.

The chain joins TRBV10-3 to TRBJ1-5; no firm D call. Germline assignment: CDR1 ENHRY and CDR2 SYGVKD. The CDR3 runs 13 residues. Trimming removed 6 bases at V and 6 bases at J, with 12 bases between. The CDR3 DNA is TGTGCCATCAGAGGACTGACCGGTCAGCCCCAGCATTTT. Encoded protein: CAIRGLTGQPQHF.

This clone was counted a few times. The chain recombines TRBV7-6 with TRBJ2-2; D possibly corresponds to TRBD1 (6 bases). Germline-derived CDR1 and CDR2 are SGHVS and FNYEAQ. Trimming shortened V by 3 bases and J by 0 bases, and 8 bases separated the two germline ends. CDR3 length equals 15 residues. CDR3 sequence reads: CASSFRGPNTGELFF. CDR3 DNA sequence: TGTGCCAGCAGCTTCAGGGGCCCGAACACCGGGGAGCTGTTTTTT.

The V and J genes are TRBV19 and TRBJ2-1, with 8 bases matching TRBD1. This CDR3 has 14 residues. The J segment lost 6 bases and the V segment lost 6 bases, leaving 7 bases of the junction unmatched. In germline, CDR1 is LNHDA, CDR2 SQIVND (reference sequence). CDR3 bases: TGTGCCAGTAGGAAGGGACAGGTCTTCAATGAGCAGTTCTTC. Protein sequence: CASRKGQVFNEQFF. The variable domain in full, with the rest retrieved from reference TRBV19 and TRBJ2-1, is DGGITQSPKYLFRKEGQNVTLSCEQNLNHDAMYWYRQDPGQGLRLIYYSQIVNDFQKGDIAEGYSVSREKKESFPLTVTSAQKNPTAFYLCASRKGQVFNEQFFGPGTRLTVL.

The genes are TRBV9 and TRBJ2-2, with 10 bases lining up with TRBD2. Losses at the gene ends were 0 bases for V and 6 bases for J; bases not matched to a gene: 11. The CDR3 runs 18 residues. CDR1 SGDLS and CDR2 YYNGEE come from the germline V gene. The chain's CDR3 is CASSVEASGGRASGELFF. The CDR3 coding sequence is TGTGCCAGCAGCGTAGAAGCTAGCGGGGGCCGGGCATCCGGGGAGCTGTTTTTT.

The CDR3 DNA follows: TGTGCCAGCAGTCACCCTCCGGGACAGGCCTACGAGCAGTACTTC. It encodes CASSHPPGQAYEQYF. The V call is TRBV6-5, the J call TRBJ2-7; 8 bases agree with TRBD1. This CDR3 is 15 amino acids long. The V and J ends lost 5 bases and 2 bases, in that order; junction bases with no gene match: 8. Germline-derived CDR1 and CDR2 are MNHEY and SVGAGI.

CDR3 loop: CASSSLAGAGNNEQFF. CDR3 bases: TGCGCCAGCAGCTCCCTAGCGGGGGCGGGGAACAATGAGCAGTTCTTC. The chain uses TRBV5-1 and TRBJ2-1, with 10 bases fitting TRBD2. Germline V gives CDR1 SGHRS, CDR2 YFSETQ. This CDR3 comprises 16 residues. Unmatched junction bases numbered 8, after V lost 3 bases and J lost 5 bases.

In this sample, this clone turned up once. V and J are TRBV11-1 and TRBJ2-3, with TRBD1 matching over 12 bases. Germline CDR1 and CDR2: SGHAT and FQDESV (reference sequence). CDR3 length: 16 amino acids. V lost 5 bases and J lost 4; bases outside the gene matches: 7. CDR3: CASSARDRGRSDTQYF. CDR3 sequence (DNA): TGTGCCAGCAGCGCCCGGGACAGGGGGCGTTCAGATACGCAGTATTTT.

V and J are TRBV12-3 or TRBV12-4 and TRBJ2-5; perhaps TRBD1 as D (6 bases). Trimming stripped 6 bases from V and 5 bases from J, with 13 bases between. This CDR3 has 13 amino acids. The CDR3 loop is CASSSGTRETQYF. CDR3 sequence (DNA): TGTGCCAGCAGCTCCGGGACAAGGGAGACCCAGTACTTC.